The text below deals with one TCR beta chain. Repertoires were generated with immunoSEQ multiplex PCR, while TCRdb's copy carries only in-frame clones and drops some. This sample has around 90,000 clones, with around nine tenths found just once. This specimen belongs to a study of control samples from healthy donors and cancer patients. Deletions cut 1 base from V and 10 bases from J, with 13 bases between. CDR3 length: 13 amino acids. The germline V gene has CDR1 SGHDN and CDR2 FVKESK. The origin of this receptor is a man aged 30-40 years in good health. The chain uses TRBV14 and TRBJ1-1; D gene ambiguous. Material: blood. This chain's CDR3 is CASSQVGRLGAFF. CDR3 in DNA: TGTGCCAGCAGCCAAGTAGGCCGGTTAGGAGCTTTCTTT.